These T cell receptor beta chains were read from a single sample in a study of technical replicates of blood from several donors. Some clones are missing from TCRdb's copy, which holds only in-frame ones; the method was immunoSEQ multiplex PCR. Altogether about 64,000 clones are present, 80% to 90% being singletons, with the ten largest covering roughly 5.1%. The specimen sequenced was PBMCs. These receptors were collected from a human donor in good health. Some clones in this sample may be carry-over from other donors' samples. The CDR3 runs from the conserved cysteine through the conserved F or W. D genes are given only for firm matches. Not all rows give a size; the values are once, few, many and, for expanded clones, a class.

clone_size,d_call,cdr3_length,v_call,j_call,cdr3_aa,cdr3_nt
-,-,13,TRBV19,TRBJ1-1,CASTTQGKTEAFF,TGTGCCAGCACCACACAGGGAAAAACTGAAGCTTTCTTT
-,TRBD2,15,TRBV2,TRBJ2-7,CASRDIAGDPYEQYF,TGTGCCAGCAGGGACATAGCGGGGGACCCCTACGAGCAGTACTTC
once,TRBD1,16,TRBV5-1,TRBJ1-4,CASSFSSQGLGEKLFF,TGCGCCAGCAGCTTTTCCTCACAGGGGCTCGGCGAAAAACTGTTTTTT
-,-,13,TRBV6-5,TRBJ2-5,CASSYTGKETQYF,TGTGCCAGCAGTTACACGGGGAAAGAGACCCAGTACTTC
-,TRBD2,15,TRBV6-5,TRBJ2-7,CASSRSSGGLYEQYF,TGTGCCAGCAGCAGATCTAGCGGGGGCCTCTACGAGCAGTACTTC
-,-,16,TRBV6-5,TRBJ2-7,CASSYGSGRGTYEQYF,TGTGCCAGCAGTTACGGGAGCGGAAGGGGGACCTACGAGCAGTACTTC
once,-,16,TRBV11-1,TRBJ2-2,CASSLGYGANTGELFF,TGTGCCAGCAGCTTAGGTTACGGGGCGAACACCGGGGAGCTGTTTTTT
-,-,11,TRBV6-6,TRBJ1-1,CASSYLTEAFF,TGTGCCAGCAGTTATCTGACTGAAGCTTTCTTT
-,-,14,TRBV11-3,TRBJ2-1,CASSFYPSGGEQFF,TGTGCCAGCAGCTTTTACCCTTCCGGCGGGGAGCAGTTCTTC
-,TRBD1,13,TRBV25-1,TRBJ1-4,CASAPDRDEKLFF,TGTGCCAGCGCGCCGGACAGGGATGAAAAACTGTTTTTT
once,TRBD1,14,TRBV5-8,TRBJ2-5,CASSQDRDQETQYF,TGTGCCAGCAGTCAAGACAGGGATCAAGAGACCCAGTACTTC
-,-,11,TRBV5-6,TRBJ2-7,CASSRGVEQYF,TGTGCCAGCAGCCGCGGGGTCGAGCAGTACTTC
-,TRBD1,17,TRBV7-8,TRBJ1-1,CASSPKGRDRVNTEAFF,TGTGCCAGCAGCCCAAAGGGGAGGGACAGGGTGAACACTGAAGCTTTCTTT
-,TRBD1,15,TRBV9,TRBJ1-5,CASSSGTGVNQPQHF,TGTGCCAGCAGCTCCGGGACAGGGGTAAATCAGCCCCAGCATTTT
-,-,14,TRBV18,TRBJ2-7,CASSPRTESYEQYF,TGTGCCAGCTCACCAAGGACAGAGTCCTACGAGCAGTACTTC
-,-,13,TRBV6-1,TRBJ2-7,CASSGGQPYEQYF,TGTGCCAGCAGTGGTGGACAACCCTACGAGCAGTACTTC
-,-,12,TRBV11-3,TRBJ2-3,CASSLVTDTQYF,TGTGCCAGCAGCTTAGTAACAGATACGCAGTATTTT
-,TRBD1,13,TRBV28,TRBJ1-2,CASSPGTGKGYTF,TGTGCCAGCAGTCCCGGGACAGGGAAGGGCTACACCTTC
-,-,14,TRBV7-9,TRBJ1-2,CASSLWQGNYGYTF,TGTGCCAGCAGCTTGTGGCAGGGGAACTATGGCTACACCTTC
-,-,13,TRBV9,TRBJ2-3,CASSPQNRGTQYF,TGTGCCAGCAGCCCTCAAAATCGGGGTACGCAGTATTTT
-,-,15,TRBV7-6,TRBJ1-5,CASSLSSAGNQPQHF,TGTGCCAGCAGCTTAAGTTCGGCGGGAAATCAGCCCCAGCATTTT
few,TRBD1,15,TRBV5-6,TRBJ1-2,CASSFFLGQVNGYTF,TGTGCCAGCAGCTTTTTTCTGGGACAGGTCAATGGCTACACCTTC
-,TRBD1,16,TRBV7-9,TRBJ2-7,CASSLADREESDEQYF,TGTGCCAGCAGCTTAGCCGACAGGGAAGAGTCAGACGAGCAGTACTTC
-,-,13,TRBV19,TRBJ1-1,CASRSGDGVGAFF,TGTGCCAGTAGGTCGGGGGACGGCGTGGGAGCTTTCTTT
-,TRBD1,13,TRBV2,TRBJ1-1,CASRATGGPEAFF,TGTGCCAGCAGGGCAACAGGGGGCCCTGAAGCTTTCTTT
many,-,11,TRBV30,TRBJ1-1,CAWSDTLEAFF,TGTGCCTGGAGTGACACCCTTGAAGCTTTCTTT
-,TRBD1,15,TRBV6-6,TRBJ2-2,CASSRTGLNTGELFF,TGTGCCAGCAGTCGGACAGGGTTAAACACCGGGGAGCTGTTTTTT
-,TRBD2,17,TRBV27,TRBJ2-1,CASSSSAGGPAYNEQFF,TGTGCCAGCAGTTCCTCGGCGGGAGGGCCGGCCTACAATGAGCAGTTCTTC
-,-,13,TRBV27,TRBJ1-6,CASREGRYSPLHF,TGTGCCAGTCGCGAGGGTCGGTATTCACCCCTCCACTTT
-,TRBD2,18,TRBV9,TRBJ2-3,CASSVGAGGRAGSDTQYF,TGTGCCAGCAGCGTAGGTGCCGGCGGGAGGGCCGGGTCAGATACGCAGTATTTT